These T cell receptor beta chains were read from a single sample in a study of blood T cell repertoires in COVID-19. Sequencing used immunoSEQ multiplex PCR; TCRdb keeps in-frame clones, though not all of them. The profile shows around 40,000 clones, 87% of them singletons. The source material was peripheral blood. All receptors derive from a man aged 55 to 70 with COVID-19, enrolled during active disease. CDR3s include the opening cysteine and the closing phenylalanine or tryptophan. A D gene is named only where the DNA matches it firmly. The size entry is marked missing in some rows and otherwise reads once, few, many or a size class.

clone size,J gene,D gene,V gene,CDR3 DNA,CDR3 protein
once,TRBJ2-2,NA,TRBV5-4,TGTGCCAGCAGCTCGGTGCGTGCTGCGAACACCGGGGAGCTGTTTTTT,CASSSVRAANTGELFF
NA,TRBJ1-1,TRBD1,TRBV14,TGTGCCAGCAGCCGACAGGGGGCTTTGAACACTGAAGCTTTCTTT,CASSRQGALNTEAFF
NA,TRBJ1-1,NA,TRBV10-2,TGCGCCAGCAGTGAGTCGGTTCGGGTGACTGAAGCTTTCTTT,CASSESVRVTEAFF
NA,TRBJ2-1,NA,TRBV28,TGTGCCAGTGGCGGGGGCGTTATTAGTACCAATGAGCAGTTCTTC,CASGGGVISTNEQFF
once,TRBJ2-1,NA,TRBV7-2,TGTGCCAGCAGCCAGGCAGCGGGTTACAATGAGCAGTTCTTC,CASSQAAGYNEQFF
few,TRBJ1-2,TRBD1,TRBV19,TGTGCCAGTACCAATGAGAGGGGGCTCGAGGGCTACACCTTC,CASTNERGLEGYTF
NA,TRBJ1-5,NA,TRBV28,TGTGCCAGCAGTGAGGGCCCTCTAAATCAGCCCCAGCATTTT,CASSEGPLNQPQHF
NA,TRBJ2-7,NA,TRBV3-1/TRBV3-2,TGTGCCAGCAGCCAATCAGACAACATACAGTACTTC,CASSQSDNIQYF
NA,TRBJ2-4,NA,TRBV5-5,TGTGCCAGCAGGTACAGGGTGCCGGACAAAAACATTCAGTACTTC,CASRYRVPDKNIQYF
NA,TRBJ1-2,NA,TRBV6-5,TGTGCCAGCAGGCGCGGGGGGAGATATGGCTACACCTTC,CASRRGGRYGYTF
NA,TRBJ2-7,TRBD2,TRBV11-2,TGTGCCAGCAGCTCGCTCGGACTAGCGGGGACTAAGGAGCAGTACTTC,CASSSLGLAGTKEQYF
few,TRBJ1-2,NA,TRBV6-5,TGTGCCACCCGGACAGAGGTGTACTATGGCTACACCTTC,CATRTEVYYGYTF
once,TRBJ1-6,NA,TRBV20-1,TGCAGTGCTCTCGACACCCCGGCCCTCCACTTT,CSALDTPALHF
NA,TRBJ2-1,NA,TRBV20-1,TGCAGTGCTAGTCTCAGAAACGGGGGCAATGAGCAGTTCTTC,CSASLRNGGNEQFF
NA,TRBJ1-2,TRBD1,TRBV16,TGTGCCAGCAGCCACGTATCACAGGGGGTCAGCTATGGCTACACCTTC,CASSHVSQGVSYGYTF
NA,TRBJ1-1,TRBD1,TRBV10-3,TGTGCCATCCAGGAGCCGGCCAACAGGGGCGTTAACACTGAAGCTTTCTTT,CAIQEPANRGVNTEAFF
few,TRBJ1-1,NA,TRBV5-1,TGCGCCAGCAGCGCGGAGGGGACGAGCCTCCCTGAAGCTTTCTTT,CASSAEGTSLPEAFF
NA,TRBJ2-7,TRBD1,TRBV25-1,TGTGCCAGCAATCCCCCCGGGACAGAAAACGAGCAGTACTTC,CASNPPGTENEQYF
NA,TRBJ2-6,NA,TRBV24-1,TGTGCCACCAGTGATTACAGCTCTGGGGCCAACGTCCTGACTTTC,CATSDYSSGANVLTF
NA,TRBJ2-3,NA,TRBV5-1,TGCGCCAGCAGCTTGGCCGACGGAGGTCGAGATACGCAGTATTTT,CASSLADGGRDTQYF